The 3 T cell receptor beta chains below come from one sample, sequenced in a study of blood T cell repertoires in COVID-19 (dated by TCRdb to about 2020). Libraries came from the immunoSEQ multiplex PCR assay. Held by TCRdb, this immuneACCESS table contains in-frame sequences only and omits some clones. Under half of the omission traces to an unresolved V gene where checked; the cause of the rest is unknown. For this sample the table gives hundreds of thousands of clones, of which approximately 86% were detected only once. The leading ten clones occupy 3.5% to 4.5% of the sample. Sequencing used PBMCs or T cells enriched from blood (not recorded which). These receptors came from a woman aged 40 to 50 with acute COVID-19.

This sequence joins TRBV7-3 and TRBJ2-2; 9 bases map to TRBD2. CDR1 is SGHTA, CDR2 FQGTGA, per germline. There are 16 residues in the CDR3. The ends lost 4 bases at V and 2 bases at J; junction bases unmatched: 5. CDR3 sequence reads: CASSSSGTSNTGELFF. The CDR3 DNA sequence: TGTGCCAGCAGCTCTTCCGGGACTAGCAACACCGGGGAGCTGTTTTTT.

V usage is TRBV6-4 and J usage is TRBJ1-1, with D hard to call. Trimming cost V 3 bases and J 7 bases, with 12 bases left between them. The CDR3 totals 13 residues. Germline-derived CDR1 and CDR2 are MRHNA and SNTAGT. The DNA for the CDR3 is TGTGCCAGCAGTGAAACCGGGTTGAGTGAAGCTTTCTTT. Protein product: CASSETGLSEAFF.

The chain couples TRBV7-2 to TRBJ2-1, with 9 bases lining up with TRBD2. J lost 5 bases, V lost 7 bases, and 6 bases had no gene match. Germline CDR1 and CDR2: SGHTA and FQGNSA. There are 14 residues in the CDR3. CDR3 bases: TGTGCCAGCACCGATGGACTAGCGAACAATGAGCAGTTCTTC. Translated: CASTDGLANNEQFF.